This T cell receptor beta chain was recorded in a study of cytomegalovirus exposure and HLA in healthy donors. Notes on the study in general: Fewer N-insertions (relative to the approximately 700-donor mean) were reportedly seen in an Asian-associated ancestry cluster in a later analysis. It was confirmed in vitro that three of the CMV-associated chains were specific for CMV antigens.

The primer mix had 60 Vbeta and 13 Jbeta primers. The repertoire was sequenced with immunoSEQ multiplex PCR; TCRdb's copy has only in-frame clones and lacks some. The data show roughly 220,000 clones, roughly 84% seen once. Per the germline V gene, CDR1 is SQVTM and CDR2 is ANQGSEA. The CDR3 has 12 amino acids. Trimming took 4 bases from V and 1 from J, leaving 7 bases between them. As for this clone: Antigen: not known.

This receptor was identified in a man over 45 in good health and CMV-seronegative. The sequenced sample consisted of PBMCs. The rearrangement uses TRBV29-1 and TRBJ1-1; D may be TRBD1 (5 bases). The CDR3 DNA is TGCAGCGTTGGTGGACAGAACACTGAAGCTTTCTTT. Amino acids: CSVGGQNTEAFF.